This T cell receptor (beta chain) emerged from a study of CD8+ T cells in alopecia areata. Looking at the study overall: Treated patients took oral tofacitinib at 5 to 10 mg twice daily. The protocol delivered tofacitinib for 6 to 18 months, then withdrew it for 6 months. The study, taken as a whole, reports: Lesional scalp exceeded normal scalp in clonality, especially in alopecia totalis/universalis.

Following RNA extraction, reverse transcription yielded cDNA that acted as the sequencing template. Profiled with immunoSEQ multiplex PCR; TCRdb holds only in-frame clones, not every one. Of more than 200,000 clones in the sample, approximately 61% were seen once. Both peripheral blood and punch biopsies of lesional scalp skin were obtained from patients who had alopecia areata. This CDR3 has 14 residues. Unmatched junction bases numbered 8, after V lost 6 bases and J lost 7 bases. Germline CDR1 MNHEY, CDR2 SVGAGI. To note about this clone: Its antigen is unidentified.

The specimen was CD4+ T cells sorted from blood, collected at week 0. The receptor's source is a human donor with alopecia areata. The chain uses TRBV6-5 and TRBJ1-4, with 7 bases fitting TRBD1. The CDR3 region has the DNA TGTGCCAGCAGCCGGGACAGCAACCTTGAAAAACTGTTTTTT. Its translation is CASSRDSNLEKLFF.